This passage covers 23 T cell receptor beta chains from one sample sequenced in a study of T cell responses to AZD1222 COVID-19 vaccine. Produced via immunoSEQ multiplex PCR; TCRdb's table is partial and in-frame only. The sample carries about 120,000 clones, about nine tenths recorded once. Sequenced here: peripheral blood, sampled 28 days after the second dose of the MenACWY control vaccine. These receptors were taken from an adult who received the MenACWY meningococcal vaccine as a control.

The gene calls are TRBV2 and TRBJ1-5; TRBD1 is a possible D gene (6 bases). CDR3 size: 14 residues. The germline gives CDR1 SNHLY, CDR2 FYNNEI. Deletions cut 7 bases from V and 0 bases from J, with 10 bases between. This CDR3 reads CASKGQRSNQPQHF. CDR3 nucleotides: TGTGCCAGCAAAGGACAGCGTAGCAATCAGCCCCAGCATTTT.

The V gene is TRBV19, the J gene TRBJ1-2, with D unclear. The CDR3 is 14 amino acids. In germline, CDR1 is LNHDA, CDR2 SQIVND (reference sequence). Trimming took 7 bases from V and 4 from J, leaving 16 bases between them. Here the CDR3 reads CASKATTEFYGYTF. DNA for the CDR3: TGTGCCAGTAAAGCCACCACAGAATTCTATGGCTACACCTTC.

A few counts support this clone. Written as DNA, the CDR3 is TGTGCCAGCAGCCAAGCGACAGGGGGCTACGAGCAGTACTTC. This sequence encodes CASSQATGGYEQYF. The gene calls are TRBV3-1 (or the pseudogene TRBV3-2) and TRBJ2-7; 9 bases align to TRBD1. Germline assignment: CDR1 LGHDT and CDR2 YNNKEL (reference sequence). V was pared by 1 base and J by 3 bases, with 1 base of the junction left unmatched. The length of the CDR3 is 14 residues.

The chain couples TRBV4-1 to TRBJ2-7, with 9 bases aligning to TRBD2. The CDR3 spans 17 residues. Trimming cost V 1 base and J 2 bases; bases outside gene matches: 9. Germline V gives CDR1 MGHRA, CDR2 YSYEKL. DNA for the CDR3: TGCGCCAGCAGCCAAGCTCCGACTAGCGGTGCTACCTACGAGCAGTACTTC. This sequence encodes CASSQAPTSGATYEQYF.

This chain uses TRBV3-1 (or the pseudogene TRBV3-2) with TRBJ1-4; weak D call: TRBD1 (5 bases). This CDR3 has 15 residues. From germline, CDR1 is LGHDT and CDR2 YNNKEL (reference sequence). Deletions cut 4 bases from V and 4 bases from J, with 13 bases between. The CDR3 DNA follows: TGTGCCAGCAGCCTCACGGGACGGTATAATGAAAAACTGTTTTTT. Its translation is CASSLTGRYNEKLFF.

J is TRBJ1-1 and V is TRBV6-5; a possible D gene is TRBD1 (5 bases). The CDR3 covers 16 residues. Per germline, CDR1 MNHEY and CDR2 SVGAGI. The ends were cut back, 2 bases at V and 4 bases at J, with 17 bases in the middle. The CDR3: CASSYGLGESGTEAFF. In DNA form, the CDR3 reads TGTGCCAGCAGTTACGGTTTGGGGGAGAGCGGCACTGAAGCTTTCTTT.

This chain uses TRBV28 with TRBJ2-3; D not certain. This CDR3 contains 12 residues. Germline lookup yields CDR1 MDHEN and CDR2 SYDVKM. V dropped 5 bases and J dropped 2 bases, with 5 bases sitting between them. The CDR3 here is CASSQLTDTQYF. CDR3 bases: TGTGCCAGCAGTCAACTCACAGATACGCAGTATTTT. Filled out from reference TRBV28 and TRBJ2-3, the complete variable domain reads DVKVTQSSRYLVKRTGEKVFLECVQDMDHENMFWYRQDPGLGLRLIYFSYDVKMKEKGDIPEGYSVSREKKERFSLILESASTNQTSMYLCASSQLTDTQYFGPGTRLTVL.

The sample holds one count of this clone. The chain is built from TRBV19 and TRBJ2-7; D gene ambiguous. Trimming cost V 4 bases and J 0 bases, with 1 base left between them. CDR3 length: 11 residues. Germline assignment: CDR1 LNHDA and CDR2 SQIVND (reference sequence). The CDR3 spells CASSNSYEQYF. Written as DNA, the CDR3 is TGTGCCAGTAGTAACTCCTACGAGCAGTACTTC.

J is TRBJ1-2 and V is TRBV27; 10 positions agree with TRBD1. The CDR3 has 16 residues. From germline, CDR1 is MNHEY and CDR2 SMNVEV (reference sequence). The J segment lost 7 bases and the V segment lost 4 bases, leaving 12 bases of the junction unmatched. CDR3 DNA: TGTGCCAGCAGTTCCGCGGGACAGGGGTTCCCTCCTGGCTACACCTTC. Residues: CASSSAGQGFPPGYTF.

The chain carries TRBV6-5 and TRBJ2-1; TRBD2 might be the D (6 bases). Trimming removed 2 bases from V and 5 bases from J, with 13 bases in between. The CDR3 covers 15 residues. Germline CDR1 reads MNHEY; CDR2 reads SVGAGI. In DNA, the CDR3 is TGTGCCAGCAGTTACGATTGGCGGGGAGACAATGAGCAGTTCTTC. It translates to CASSYDWRGDNEQFF.

The chain couples TRBV5-1 to TRBJ2-3; 8 nucleotides agree with TRBD2. Losses at the gene ends were 4 bases for V and 4 bases for J; bases not matched to a gene: 14. This CDR3 is built from 17 residues. Germline lookup yields CDR1 SGHRS and CDR2 YFSETQ. The CDR3: CASSRGLDRANSDTQYF. The CDR3 DNA reads as TGCGCCAGCAGCAGGGGACTAGACCGGGCGAACTCAGATACGCAGTATTTT.

V gene TRBV11-2 combines with J gene TRBJ2-5; D is unclear. V was clipped by 1 base and J by 2 bases, with 5 bases between them. CDR3 length: 13 amino acids. Germline assignment: CDR1 SGHAT and CDR2 FQNNGV. CDR3 sequence reads: CASSLGGQETQYF. DNA of the CDR3: TGTGCCAGCAGCTTAGGGGGTCAAGAGACCCAGTACTTC.

V gene TRBV28 combines with J gene TRBJ2-7; 9 bases match TRBD2. Per the germline V gene, CDR1 is MDHEN and CDR2 is SYDVKM. The ends lost 5 bases at V and 0 bases at J; junction bases unmatched: 5. The CDR3 is made up of 15 amino acids. The CDR3 DNA follows: TGTGCCAGCAGTAGGCTAGCGGGGAGCTCCTACGAGCAGTACGTC. Translating it yields CASSRLAGSSYEQYV.

This chain connects TRBV28 to TRBJ2-1; 13 bases line up with TRBD2. The CDR3 is 19 amino acids. Trimming cost V 5 bases and J 0 bases; bases outside gene matches: 10. CDR1 and CDR2 from the germline V gene are MDHEN and SYDVKM. The CDR3, as DNA: TGTGCCAGCAGTCTAACTAGCGGGGGGGCTTCGGGCTCCTACAATGAGCAGTTCTTC. It translates to CASSLTSGGASGSYNEQFF.

The rearrangement uses TRBV9 and TRBJ1-5; D is uncertain. Germline CDR1 and CDR2: SGDLS and YYNGEE. V was clipped by 0 bases and J by 0 bases, with 4 bases between them. The CDR3 sequence is 14 residues long. CDR3 bases: TGTGCCAGCAGCGTAGGGGTTAGCAATCAGCCCCAGCATTTT. The encoded protein is CASSVGVSNQPQHF.

With regard to this clone: Other DNA sequences of this sample code for an identical CDR3. V is TRBV12-3 or TRBV12-4 and J is TRBJ2-5, with D hard to call. There are 11 residues in the CDR3. Trimming stripped 2 bases from V and 5 bases from J, with 3 bases between. The CDR3 DNA reads TGTGCCAGCAGTTTAAGGGAGACCCAGTACTTC. Its translation is CASSLRETQYF.

The chain carries TRBV18 and TRBJ2-2; the D gene is possibly TRBD1 (5 bases). The CDR3 contains 15 residues. Germline assignment: CDR1 KGHSH and CDR2 LQKENI. Deletions cut 2 bases from V and 1 base from J, with 8 bases between. In DNA form, the CDR3 reads TGTGCCAGCTCACCAGGACAACTGAACACCGGGGAGCTGTTTTTT. It codes for CASSPGQLNTGELFF.

The chain has TRBV5-1 and TRBJ2-2; D might be TRBD2 (5 bases). The CDR3 extends over 13 amino acids. The germline CDR1 and CDR2 sequences are SGHRS and YFSETQ. The V end lost 1 base, the J end lost 6 bases, and 7 bases lay between the germline ends. In DNA form, the CDR3 reads TGCGCCAGCAGCTTGCTGGGAGCCGGGGAGCTGTTTTTT. Translated, it gives CASSLLGAGELFF.

This clone was seen a single time. The J gene is TRBJ2-2, the V gene TRBV6-4, with 11 bases matching TRBD2. The germline CDR1 and CDR2 sequences are MRHNA and SNTAGT. The CDR3 covers 16 residues. Trimming at V came to 0 bases and at J to 4 bases, leaving 1 base not matched to a gene. The CDR3 sequence: CASSDSSGGATGELFF. CDR3 in DNA: TGTGCCAGCAGTGACTCTAGCGGGGGGGCCACCGGGGAGCTGTTTTTT.

The CDR3 loop reads CASSKTGGVTGELFF. The CDR3 nucleotides are TGTGCCAGCAGTAAGACAGGGGGCGTCACCGGGGAGCTGTTTTTT. The chain recombines TRBV6-4 with TRBJ2-2, with TRBD1 matching 10 bases. The germline CDR1 and CDR2 sequences are MRHNA and SNTAGT. The CDR3 is made up of 15 amino acids. Unmatched junction bases numbered 4, after V lost 5 bases and J lost 4 bases.

The gene calls are TRBV5-1 and TRBJ2-3; D is undetermined. V was pared by 9 bases and J by 0 bases, with 11 bases between. Germline V CDR1 and CDR2: SGHRS, YFSETQ. This CDR3 is 13 amino acids long. In nucleotides, the CDR3 is TGCGCCACCAGAAACGACAGCACAGATACGCAGTATTTT. This sequence encodes CATRNDSTDTQYF.

This sequence joins TRBV7-9 and TRBJ2-3, with 9 bases lining up with TRBD1. Unmatched junction bases numbered 9, after V lost 4 bases and J lost 4 bases. This CDR3 comprises 16 residues. Per the germline V gene, CDR1 is SEHNR and CDR2 is FQNEAQ (reference sequence). The CDR3 nucleotides are TGTGCCAGCAGCTCTGGGACAGGGTATTTTTCAGATACGCAGTATTTT. It encodes CASSSGTGYFSDTQYF.

The sample holds one count of this clone. V usage is TRBV5-1 and J usage is TRBJ2-5; 7 bases are shared with TRBD1. Germline CDR1 reads SGHRS; CDR2 reads YFSETQ. The CDR3 totals 15 residues. The ends lost 4 bases at V and 7 bases at J; junction bases unmatched: 13. In DNA form, the CDR3 reads TGCGCCAGCAGCGTACCGGGACAGACACCTCTGACCCAGTACTTC. Its translation is CASSVPGQTPLTQYF. The full variable domain, with the rest looked up from reference TRBV5-1 and TRBJ2-5, is KAGVTQTPRYLIKTRGQQVTLSCSPISGHRSVSWYQQTPGQGLQFLFEYFSETQRNKGNFPGRFSGRQFSNSRSEMNVSTLELGDSALYLCASSVPGQTPLTQYFGPGTRLLVL.